This T cell receptor (beta chain) was identified during a study of control samples from healthy donors and cancer patients (dated by TCRdb to the early 2020s). Library generation was performed with the immunoSEQ multiplex PCR assay. In its TCRdb copy, this immuneACCESS table keeps in-frame sequences only and misses some clones. Where compared with another copy, unresolved V genes explain less than half of these, and the others have no known cause. This sample has some 150,000 clones in its table, and nearly 96% of those were observed once. The top ten hold under 1.2% of the sample. As regards this clone: Its specific antigen is unknown. No base-level quality is on record; no much larger clone is a single base apart.

Input material: blood. The receptor's source is a woman aged 25 to 39 in good health.

The CDR3 here reads CASTEARTGTSGPQHF. The sequence in DNA is TGTGCCAGCACCGAGGCCCGGACAGGGACGTCAGGGCCCCAGCATTTT. The chain links TRBV28 with TRBJ1-5, with 8 middle bases fitting TRBD1. Spanning cysteine to phenylalanine, the CDR3 consists of 16 amino acids. Only CDR3 DNA is held: 48 bases, read in frame from base 1. The germline V gene encodes CDR1 MDHEN and CDR2 SYDVKM. Trimmed from V: 7 bases; trimmed from J: 9 bases; junction bases lacking a gene match: 17. Supplemented by the reference TRBV28 and TRBJ1-5 proteins around the CDR3, the complete variable domain is DVKVTQSSRYLVKRTGEKVFLECVQDMDHENMFWYRQDPGLGLRLIYFSYDVKMKEKGDIPEGYSVSREKKERFSLILESASTNQTSMYLCASTEARTGTSGPQHFGDGTRLSIL.